This T cell receptor (beta chain) was obtained from a study of cytomegalovirus exposure and HLA in healthy donors. About the study: The 650 to 850 first-cohort repertoires and the approximately 130 validation repertoires shared the same platform, a later analysis reported. Study-level results: In vitro data verified a few CMV-associated chains as specific for CMV antigens. According to a subsequent analysis, TCR clusters identified in the first cohort showed a tendency to co-occur across the 100 to 150 validation repertoires. Rare TCR sequences dominated, though some public TCRs recurred in many donors.

Comment on this clone: Its antigen remains unidentified.

There are 16 residues in the CDR3. Assay: immunoSEQ multiplex PCR; the TCRdb copy retains only in-frame clones and omits some. Counted here are approximately 260,000 clones, around 88% occurring once; the ten biggest clones make up around 1.2%. This clonotype was sampled from a woman aged 25 to 39 in good health and CMV-seropositive. J is TRBJ2-7 and V is TRBV21-1; TRBD1, the table's D call, lacks a check against the DNA. TRBV21-1 has pseudogene status. The specimen sequenced was PBMCs. CDR3 amino acids: CASSKDPGQMFHEQYF. CDR3 in DNA: TGTGCCAGCAGCAAAGATCCGGGACAGATGTTTCACGAGCAGTACTTC.